A single sample gave rise to the 15 T cell receptor beta chains below, sequenced in a study of control samples from healthy donors and cancer patients. Sequenced by immunoSEQ multiplex PCR; TCRdb stores in-frame clones only, minus some. There are 100,000 to 150,000 clones in the sample; 80% to 95% occur only once, and around 0.52% lies in the top ten. Material for sequencing was PBMCs. The receptors shown here come from an elderly man with head and neck cancer.

The chain carries TRBV29-1 and TRBJ1-2; D not resolved. Germline CDR1 reads SQVTM; CDR2 reads ANQGSEA. The V end lost 0 bases, the J end lost 4 bases, and 12 bases lay between the germline ends. The CDR3 is 14 residues long. The chain's CDR3 is CSVEDGQAPYGYTF. The CDR3 region has the DNA TGCAGCGTTGAAGATGGGCAGGCGCCCTATGGCTACACCTTC.

The J gene is TRBJ2-3, the V gene TRBV11-3; TRBD2 matches at 13 bases. The CDR3 spans 16 residues. CDR1 and CDR2 from the germline V gene are SGHNT and YENEEA. The trim removed 5 bases at V and 3 bases at J, leaving 5 bases unmatched. The CDR3 coding sequence is TGTGCCAGCAGCCGAGGGACTAGCGGGGCGACAGATACGCAGTATTTT. This translates into CASSRGTSGATDTQYF.

The chain joins TRBV7-9 to TRBJ2-1; weak D call: TRBD2 (5 bases). The CDR3 is 12 amino acids. Trimming stripped 5 bases from V and 9 bases from J, with 11 bases between. The germline V gene has CDR1 SEHNR and CDR2 FQNEAQ (reference sequence). CDR3 sequence (DNA): TGTGCCAGCAGCCTCCTAGCCGTTGAGCAGTTCTTC. Protein: CASSLLAVEQFF.

The J gene is TRBJ1-1, the V gene TRBV5-4; TRBD1 matches at 9 bases. The CDR3 contains 15 residues. J gave up 2 bases and V 4 bases, and 6 bases lay outside the gene matches. Germline lookup yields CDR1 SGHNT and CDR2 YYREEE (reference sequence). The CDR3 DNA reads TGTGCCAGCAGCACTCCGGGACAGGGAAACACTGAAGCTTTCTTT. Translated: CASSTPGQGNTEAFF. The full variable domain, rest sourced from reference TRBV5-4 and TRBJ1-1, is ETGVTQSPTHLIKTRGQQVTLRCSSQSGHNTVSWYQQALGQGPQFIFQYYREEENGRGNFPPRFSGLQFPNYSSELNVNALELDDSALYLCASSTPGQGNTEAFFGQGTRLTVV.

V and J are TRBV9 and TRBJ2-3; 7 nucleotides match TRBD1. The CDR3 sequence is 14 residues long. The V segment lost 3 bases and the J segment 1 base; nucleotides outside the gene matches: 2. Germline V gene data show CDR1 as SGDLS and CDR2 as YYNGEE. The CDR3: CASSADRGTDTQYF. The CDR3 DNA follows: TGTGCCAGCAGCGCCGACAGGGGCACAGATACGCAGTATTTT.

J is TRBJ1-2 and V is TRBV9; 7 nucleotides align to TRBD1. CDR3 length: 12 amino acids. CDR1 and CDR2 (germline): SGDLS, YYNGEE. Trimming took 4 bases from V and 6 from J; bases not matched to a gene: 3. Here the CDR3 DNA reads TGTGCCAGCAGCAGGGGGCGCGATGGCTACACCTTC. It translates to CASSRGRDGYTF.

The chain has TRBV3-1 (or the pseudogene TRBV3-2) and TRBJ1-1; D unclear. Trimming cost V 4 bases and J 11 bases, with 23 bases left between them. The germline V gene has CDR1 LGHDT and CDR2 YNNKEL (reference sequence). This CDR3 is 15 amino acids long. CDR3 DNA sequence: TGTGCCAGCAGCCGGAACGGCAACCTAGGTAGGCTGGCTTTCTTT. Translating gives CASSRNGNLGRLAFF.

The chain has TRBV15 and TRBJ1-1; possible D gene TRBD1, 5 bases. The germline V and J ends were trimmed by 4 bases and 8 bases, with 14 bases remaining between them. Germline lookup yields CDR1 LNHNV and CDR2 YYDKDF (reference sequence). This CDR3 contains 13 residues. The CDR3 loop reads CATSNRRGEEAFF. The CDR3 region has the DNA TGTGCCACCAGCAACCGGCGGGGGGAGGAAGCTTTCTTT.

This clone was seen more than once but under ten times. The chain carries TRBV9 and TRBJ1-2; no definite D call. The CDR3 runs to 14 residues. Germline CDR1 and CDR2: SGDLS and YYNGEE. The V and J ends lost 4 bases and 8 bases respectively, with 18 bases between them. Written as DNA, the CDR3 is TGTGCCAGCAGCCCTCCCGGGCCCCCGAGCGGCTACACCTTC. It yields the protein CASSPPGPPSGYTF.

The chain has TRBV18 and TRBJ1-3; no firm D call. Per germline, CDR1 KGHSH and CDR2 LQKENI. V was trimmed by 3 bases and J by 0 bases, leaving 12 bases between them. This CDR3 is built from 16 residues. The DNA for the CDR3 is TGTGCCAGCTCACCCCTCCAGACATTCTCTGGAAACACCATATATTTT. Translating gives CASSPLQTFSGNTIYF.

This clone was seen only once. The V gene is TRBV10-3, the J gene TRBJ2-1, with a possible D match to TRBD1 (5 bases). CDR3 size: 14 residues. Between the trimmed V and J ends, which lost 0 bases and 6 bases, there was a span of 9 bases. Looked up from germline, CDR1 is ENHRY and CDR2 is SYGVKD. CDR3 in DNA: TGTGCCATCAGTGAGTCGGCAGGGATCAATGAGCAGTTCTTC. As protein: CAISESAGINEQFF.

V is TRBV29-1 and J is TRBJ2-6; 10 nucleotides align to TRBD1. V was pared by 7 bases and J by 0 bases, with 6 bases of the junction left unmatched. Germline CDR1 is SQVTM and CDR2 is ANQGSEA. The CDR3 loop spans 16 amino acids. The CDR3 nucleotides read TGCAGCGCGACCGGGACAGGGGTCTCTGGGGCCAACGTCCTGACTTTC. Residues: CSATGTGVSGANVLTF.

CDR3 nucleotide sequence: TGTGCCATCAGTGAGCCTCATCAGGGGGCCAATGAGCAGTTCTTC. It translates to CAISEPHQGANEQFF. V gene TRBV10-3 combines with J gene TRBJ2-1; 8 bases line up with TRBD1. CDR1 ENHRY and CDR2 SYGVKD come from the germline V gene. The V gene end was trimmed by 2 bases and the J gene end by 6 bases; junction bases not matched to a gene: 6. The CDR3 extends over 15 amino acids.

The chain recombines TRBV27 with TRBJ2-7; 8 bases align to TRBD1. Germline V gene data show CDR1 as MNHEY and CDR2 as SMNVEV (reference sequence). V dropped 5 bases and J dropped 0; count of bases not matched to a gene: 6. The CDR3 totals 15 residues. Written as DNA, the CDR3 is TGTGCCAGCAGTCGACAGGGGACCAGCTCCTACGAGCAGTACTTC. Translation: CASSRQGTSSYEQYF.

This sequence joins TRBV5-1 and TRBJ2-2; D may correspond to TRBD1 or TRBD2 (5 bases each). CDR3 length equals 15 residues. V was pared by 2 bases and J by 5 bases, with 13 bases between. From germline, CDR1 is SGHRS and CDR2 YFSETQ. The CDR3 sequence is CASSLKGRGTGELFF. The CDR3 nucleotides are TGCGCCAGCAGCTTAAAGGGGCGAGGGACCGGGGAGCTGTTTTTT.